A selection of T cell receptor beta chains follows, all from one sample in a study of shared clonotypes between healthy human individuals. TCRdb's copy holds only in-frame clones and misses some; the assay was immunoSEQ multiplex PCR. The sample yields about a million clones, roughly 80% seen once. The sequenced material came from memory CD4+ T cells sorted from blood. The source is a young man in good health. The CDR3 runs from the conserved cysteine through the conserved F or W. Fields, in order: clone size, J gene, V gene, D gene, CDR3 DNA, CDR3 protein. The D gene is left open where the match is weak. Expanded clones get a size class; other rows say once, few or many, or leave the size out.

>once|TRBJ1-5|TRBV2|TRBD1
TGTGCCAGCAGCCGATCCGGACAGGGGATTCGCAATCAGCCCCAGCATTTT
CASSRSGQGIRNQPQHF
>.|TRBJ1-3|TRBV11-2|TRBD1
TGTGCCAGCAGCTTAGCCCCGGACAGGGGATCTGCTTTT
CASSLAPDRGSAF
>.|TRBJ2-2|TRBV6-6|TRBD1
TGTGCCAGCAGTTACTTGGGACAGGGGAACACCGGGGAGCTGTTTTTT
CASSYLGQGNTGELFF
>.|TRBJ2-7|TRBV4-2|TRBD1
TGTGCCAGCAGCCAAGAGTATGGGACAGGGCTTAACGAGCAGTACTTC
CASSQEYGTGLNEQYF
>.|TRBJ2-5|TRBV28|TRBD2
TGTGCCAGCAGGGGGGAGCGGGGGGGCCGCGAGACCCAGTACTTC
CASRGERGGRETQYF
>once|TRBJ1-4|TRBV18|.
TGTGCCAGCTCACCACAGGGGACAACTAATGAAAAACTGTTTTTT
CASSPQGTTNEKLFF
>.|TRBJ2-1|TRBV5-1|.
TGCGCCAGCAGCCCGGAGGGTCCCTCCTCCTACAATGAGCAGTTCTTC
CASSPEGPSSYNEQFF
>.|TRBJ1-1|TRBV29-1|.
TGCAGCGTAAGAGGGACATCCATGAACACTGAAGCTTTCTTT
CSVRGTSMNTEAFF
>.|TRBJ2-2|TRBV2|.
TGTGCCAGCAGTGCCAGGTACACCGGGGAGCTGTTTTTT
CASSARYTGELFF
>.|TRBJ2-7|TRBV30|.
TGTGCCTGGAAAATTTTTAGCTCCTACGAGCAGTACTTC
CAWKIFSSYEQYF